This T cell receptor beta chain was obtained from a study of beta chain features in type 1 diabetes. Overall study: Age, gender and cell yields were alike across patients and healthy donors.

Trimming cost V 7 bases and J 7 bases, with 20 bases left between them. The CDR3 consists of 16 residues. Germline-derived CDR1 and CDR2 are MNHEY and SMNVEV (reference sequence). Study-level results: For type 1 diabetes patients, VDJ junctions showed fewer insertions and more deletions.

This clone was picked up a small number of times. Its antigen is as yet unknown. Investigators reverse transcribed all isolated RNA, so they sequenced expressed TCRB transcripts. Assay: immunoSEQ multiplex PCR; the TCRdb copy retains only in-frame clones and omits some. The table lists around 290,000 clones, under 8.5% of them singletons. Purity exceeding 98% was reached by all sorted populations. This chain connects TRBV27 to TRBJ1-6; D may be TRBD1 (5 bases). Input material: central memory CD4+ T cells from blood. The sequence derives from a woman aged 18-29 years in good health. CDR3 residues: CASKRGGGTANSPLHF. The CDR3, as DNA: TGTGCCAGCAAGCGTGGGGGTGGGACGGCAAATTCACCCCTCCACTTT.